This entry features one T cell receptor (beta chain) sequence. Documented time point: week 3, after first cycle of checkpoint inhibitor. This sample is part of a study of blood T cell dynamics during melanoma immunotherapy. Study overall: Patients with metastatic melanoma got pembrolizumab or nivolumab-ipilimumab as first-line care.

DNA loading was fixed at roughly 0.35 ug for all bulk PBMC samples. TCRdb's copy holds only in-frame clones and misses some; the assay was immunoSEQ multiplex PCR. The sample has about 19,000 clones, 87% seen once. The CDR3 is 13 residues long. Germline V CDR1 and CDR2: WSHSY, SAAADI. Trimming removed 7 bases from V and 5 bases from J, with 14 bases in between. Specimen: blood, collected from a patient treated with checkpoint blockade. The gene calls are TRBV10-2 and TRBJ2-5; tentatively, D is TRBD1 (6 bases). The source is a human donor with melanoma. CDR3 nucleotides: TGCGCCAGCACCCGACAGGAGCGGGAGACCCAGTACTTC. This codes for CASTRQERETQYF.